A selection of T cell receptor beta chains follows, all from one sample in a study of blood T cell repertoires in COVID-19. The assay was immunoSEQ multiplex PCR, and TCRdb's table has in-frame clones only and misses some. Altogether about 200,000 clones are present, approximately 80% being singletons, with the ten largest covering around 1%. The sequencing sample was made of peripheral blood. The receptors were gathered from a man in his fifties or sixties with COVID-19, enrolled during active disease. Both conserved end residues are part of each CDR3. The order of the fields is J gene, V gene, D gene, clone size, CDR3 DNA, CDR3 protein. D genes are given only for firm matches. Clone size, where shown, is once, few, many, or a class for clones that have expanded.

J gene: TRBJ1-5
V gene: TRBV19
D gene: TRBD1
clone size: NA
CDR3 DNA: TGTGCCAGTAGGGGACAGAACAATCAGCCCCAGCATTTT
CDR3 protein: CASRGQNNQPQHF

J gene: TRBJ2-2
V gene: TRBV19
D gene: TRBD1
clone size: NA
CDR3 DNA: TGTGCCAGTCACAGGGGAGACCGGGGAGCTGTTTTT
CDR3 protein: CASHRGDRGAVF

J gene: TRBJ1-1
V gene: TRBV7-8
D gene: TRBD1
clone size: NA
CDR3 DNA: TGTGCCAGCAGCTTAGGGACAGGCTCCACTGAAGCTTTCTTT
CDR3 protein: CASSLGTGSTEAFF

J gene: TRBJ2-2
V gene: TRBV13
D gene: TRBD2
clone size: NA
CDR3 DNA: TGTGCCAGCCGCCGGGGGGAGAACACCGGGGAGCTGTTTTTT
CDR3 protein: CASRRGENTGELFF

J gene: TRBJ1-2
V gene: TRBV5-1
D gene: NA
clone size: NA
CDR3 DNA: TGCGCCAGCAGACTATGGTCAGGGGAGTATGGCTACACCTTC
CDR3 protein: CASRLWSGEYGYTF

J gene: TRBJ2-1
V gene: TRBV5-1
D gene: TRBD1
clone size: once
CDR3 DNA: TGCGCCAGCAGCTTGGGACAGGGAACCAATGAGCAGTTCTTC
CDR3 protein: CASSLGQGTNEQFF

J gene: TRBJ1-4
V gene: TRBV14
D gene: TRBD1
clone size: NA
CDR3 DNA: TGTGCCAGCAGCCACGGGGACAGGGTCGATGAAAAACTGTTTTTT
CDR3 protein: CASSHGDRVDEKLFF

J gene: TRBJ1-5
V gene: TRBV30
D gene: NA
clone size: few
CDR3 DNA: TGTGCCTGGAGTAAGATGGGGGGTCAGCCCCAGCATTTT
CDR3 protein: CAWSKMGGQPQHF

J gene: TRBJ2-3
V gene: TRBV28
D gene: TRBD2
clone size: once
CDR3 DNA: TGTGCCAGCAGTTTAGGCGGGAGCGGGGTTTATACGCAGTATTTT
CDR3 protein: CASSLGGSGVYTQYF

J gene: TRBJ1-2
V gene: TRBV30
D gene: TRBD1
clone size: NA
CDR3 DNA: TGTGCCTGCCCAGCACTGGGACAGTCCGTGCGTGGCTACACCTTC
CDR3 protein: CACPALGQSVRGYTF

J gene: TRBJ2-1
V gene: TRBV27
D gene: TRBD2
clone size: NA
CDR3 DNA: TGTGCCAGCAGTTCCCGGCCTAGCGGGAGTGTGCAGTTCTTC
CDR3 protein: CASSSRPSGSVQFF

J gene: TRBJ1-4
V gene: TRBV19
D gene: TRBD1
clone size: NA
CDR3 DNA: TGTGCCAGTAGTGTGGGGACAGGGAACGAAAAACTGTTTTTT
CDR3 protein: CASSVGTGNEKLFF

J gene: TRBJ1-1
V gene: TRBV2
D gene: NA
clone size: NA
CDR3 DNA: TGTGCCAGCAGCCCGAGCACTGAAGCTTTCTTT
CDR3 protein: CASSPSTEAFF

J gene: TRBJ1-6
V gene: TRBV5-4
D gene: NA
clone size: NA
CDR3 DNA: TGTGCCAGCAGCCCGCGAGAAGAGACAGCCTCCCATAATTCACCCCTCCACTTT
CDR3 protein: CASSPREETASHNSPLHF

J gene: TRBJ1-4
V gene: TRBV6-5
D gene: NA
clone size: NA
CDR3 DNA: TGTGCCAGCAGAACCGGGCGGGGTAGCGAAAAACTGTTTTTT
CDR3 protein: CASRTGRGSEKLFF

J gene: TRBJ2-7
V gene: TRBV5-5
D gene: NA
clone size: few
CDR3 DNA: TGTGCCAGCAGCTTGAATGAGTACGAGCAGTACTTC
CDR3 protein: CASSLNEYEQYF

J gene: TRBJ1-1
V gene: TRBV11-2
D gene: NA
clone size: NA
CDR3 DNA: TGTGCCAGCAGCTCCTCCACAGGGAACACTGAAGCTTTCTTT
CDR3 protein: CASSSSTGNTEAFF

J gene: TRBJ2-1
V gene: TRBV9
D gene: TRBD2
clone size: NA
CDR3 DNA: TGTGCCAGCAGCCCGCTAGCGGGAGGGACCCACAATGAGCAGTTCTTC
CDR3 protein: CASSPLAGGTHNEQFF

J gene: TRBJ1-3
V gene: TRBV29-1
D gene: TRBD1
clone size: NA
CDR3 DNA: TGCAGCGTCGGCAGTAACACAGGGGGCAGTTCCGGAAACACCATATATTTT
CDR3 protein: CSVGSNTGGSSGNTIYF

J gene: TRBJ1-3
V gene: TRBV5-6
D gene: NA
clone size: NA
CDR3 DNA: TGTGCCAGCAGCCTACGGGGGGCTTTTGGAAACACCATATATTTT
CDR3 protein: CASSLRGAFGNTIYF

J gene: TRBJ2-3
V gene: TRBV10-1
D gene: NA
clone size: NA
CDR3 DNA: TGCGCCAGCAGTGGTGGACTAGGGGGGAGCACAGATACGCAGTATTTT
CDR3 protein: CASSGGLGGSTDTQYF

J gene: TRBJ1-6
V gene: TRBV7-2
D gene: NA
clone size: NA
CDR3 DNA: TGTGCCAGCAGCTTTAGGCAGGGAGGATCACCCCTCCACTTT
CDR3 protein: CASSFRQGGSPLHF

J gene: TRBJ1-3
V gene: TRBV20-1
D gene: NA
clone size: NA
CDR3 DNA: TGCAGTGCTAGTAGAGGGTTGGACACCATATATTTT
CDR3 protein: CSASRGLDTIYF

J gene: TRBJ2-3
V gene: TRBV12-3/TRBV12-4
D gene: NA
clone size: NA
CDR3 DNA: TGTGCCAGCAGTCCAGGACTTCCTACGCAGTATTTT
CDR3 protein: CASSPGLPTQYF

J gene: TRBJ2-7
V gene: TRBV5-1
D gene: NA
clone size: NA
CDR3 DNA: TGCGCCAGCAGCCAAACTTTGACAGGTTCAGAGCAGTACTTC
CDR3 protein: CASSQTLTGSEQYF

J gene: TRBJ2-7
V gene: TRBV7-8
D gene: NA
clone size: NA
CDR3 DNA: TGTGCCAGCAGCCCCGGGCAGGGTACCTACGAGCAGTACTTC
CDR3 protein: CASSPGQGTYEQYF

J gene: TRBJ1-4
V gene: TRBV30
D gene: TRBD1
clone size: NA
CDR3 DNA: TGTGCCTGGAGTGTACGGGGACAGGGGAGTGAAAAACTGTTTTTT
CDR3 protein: CAWSVRGQGSEKLFF

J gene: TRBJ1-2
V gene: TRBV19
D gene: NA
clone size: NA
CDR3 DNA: TGTGCCAGTAGTATTAGGGGGGGCGCGACCTATGGCTACACCTTC
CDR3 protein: CASSIRGGATYGYTF

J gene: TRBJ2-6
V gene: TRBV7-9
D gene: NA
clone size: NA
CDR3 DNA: TGTGCCAGGAGCGATGGGCTTAGACCCTCTGGGGCCAACGTCCTGACTTTC
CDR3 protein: CARSDGLRPSGANVLTF

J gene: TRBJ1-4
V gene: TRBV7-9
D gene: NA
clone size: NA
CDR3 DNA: TGTGCCAGCAGCCTCGGCGGGGGAAATGAAAAACTGTTTTTT
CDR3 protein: CASSLGGGNEKLFF

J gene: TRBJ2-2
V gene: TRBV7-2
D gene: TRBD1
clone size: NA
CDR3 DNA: TGTGCCAGCAGCTTGAGGACAGGGGGCGAGAAGGGGGAGCTGTTTTTT
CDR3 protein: CASSLRTGGEKGELFF

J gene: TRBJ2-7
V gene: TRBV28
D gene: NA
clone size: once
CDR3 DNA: TGTGCCAGCAGCGTCCCGGCCTACGAGCAGTACTTC
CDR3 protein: CASSVPAYEQYF

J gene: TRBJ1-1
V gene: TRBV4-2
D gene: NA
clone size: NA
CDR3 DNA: TGTGCCAGCAGCCAAGAATCACGGGCGGGCACTGAAGCTTTCTTT
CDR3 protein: CASSQESRAGTEAFF

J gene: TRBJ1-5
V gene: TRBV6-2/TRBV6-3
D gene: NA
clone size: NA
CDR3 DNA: TGTGCCAGCAGTTACTCCCGAACAGACAAGCATTTT
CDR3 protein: CASSYSRTDKHF

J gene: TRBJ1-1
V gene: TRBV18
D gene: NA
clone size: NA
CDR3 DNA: TGTGCCAGCTCAGTCGACTGGAACACTGAAGCTTTCTTT
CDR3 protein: CASSVDWNTEAFF

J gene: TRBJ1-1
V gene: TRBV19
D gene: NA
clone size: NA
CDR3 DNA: TGTGCCAGTAGCACACAGGAGAACACTGAAGCTTTCTTT
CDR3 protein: CASSTQENTEAFF

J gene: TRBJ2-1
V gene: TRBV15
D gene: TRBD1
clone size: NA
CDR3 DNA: TGTGCCACCAGCAATACCGGGACAGGAGTGGATGAGCAGTTCTTC
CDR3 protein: CATSNTGTGVDEQFF

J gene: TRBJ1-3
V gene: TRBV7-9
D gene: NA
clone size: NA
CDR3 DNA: TGTGCCAGCAGCAAAGGCCCAGGCAACACCATATATTTT
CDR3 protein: CASSKGPGNTIYF

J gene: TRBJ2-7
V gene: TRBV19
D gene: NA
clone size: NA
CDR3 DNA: TGTGCCAGTAGTATCTGGAGCAGTCACGAGCAGTACTTC
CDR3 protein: CASSIWSSHEQYF

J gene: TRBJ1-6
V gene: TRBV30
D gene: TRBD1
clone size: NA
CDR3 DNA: TGTGCCTGGAGGCCACGACAGGGGAACAATTCACCCCTCCACTTT
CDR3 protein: CAWRPRQGNNSPLHF

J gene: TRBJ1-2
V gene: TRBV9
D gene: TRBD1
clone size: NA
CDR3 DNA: TGTGCCAGCAGTCCCGGGACAGGGAGCTATGGCTACACCTTC
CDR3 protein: CASSPGTGSYGYTF

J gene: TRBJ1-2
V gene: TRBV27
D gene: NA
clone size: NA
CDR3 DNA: TGTGCCAGCAGTTTATTCGCTAAGGACAGCAAAACTAACTATGGCTACACCTTC
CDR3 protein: CASSLFAKDSKTNYGYTF

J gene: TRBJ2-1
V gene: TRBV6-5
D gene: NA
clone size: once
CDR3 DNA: TGTGCCAGCAGTTCTCCCTTATACAATGAGCAGTTCTTC
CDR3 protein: CASSSPLYNEQFF

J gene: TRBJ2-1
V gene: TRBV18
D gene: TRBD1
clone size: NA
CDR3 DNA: TGTGCCAGCTCCCCGTTCGGACAGGGGGCCGATGAGCAGTTCTTC
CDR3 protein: CASSPFGQGADEQFF

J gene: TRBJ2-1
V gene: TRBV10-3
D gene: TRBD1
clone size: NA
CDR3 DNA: TGTGCCATCAGCAGGACAGGGGTTGACAATGAGCAGTTCTTC
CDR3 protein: CAISRTGVDNEQFF